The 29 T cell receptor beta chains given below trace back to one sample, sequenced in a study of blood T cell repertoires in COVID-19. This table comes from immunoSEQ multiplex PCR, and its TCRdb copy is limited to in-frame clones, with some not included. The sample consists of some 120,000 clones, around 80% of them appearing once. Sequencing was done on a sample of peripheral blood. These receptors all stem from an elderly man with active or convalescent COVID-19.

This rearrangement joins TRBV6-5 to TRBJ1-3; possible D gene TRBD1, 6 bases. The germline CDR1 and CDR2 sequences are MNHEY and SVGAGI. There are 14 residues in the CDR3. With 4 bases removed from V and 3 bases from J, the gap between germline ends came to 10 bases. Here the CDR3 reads CASSSDRRGNTIYF. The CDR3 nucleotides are TGTGCCAGCAGTTCGGACAGACGTGGAAACACCATATATTTT.

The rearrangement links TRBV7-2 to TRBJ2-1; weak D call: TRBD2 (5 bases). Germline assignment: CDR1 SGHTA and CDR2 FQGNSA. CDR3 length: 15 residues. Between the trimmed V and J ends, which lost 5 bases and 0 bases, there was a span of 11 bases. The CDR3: CASSRTPSSYNEQFF. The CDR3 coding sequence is TGTGCCAGCAGCCGGACTCCAAGCTCCTACAATGAGCAGTTCTTC.

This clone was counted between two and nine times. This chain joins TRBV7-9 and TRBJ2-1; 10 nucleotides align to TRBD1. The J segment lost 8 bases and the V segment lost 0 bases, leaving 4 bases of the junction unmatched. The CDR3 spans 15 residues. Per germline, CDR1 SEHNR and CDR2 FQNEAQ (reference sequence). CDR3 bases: TGTGCCAGCAGCTTAGCGGGGACAGGGGCGGATGAGCAGTTCTTC. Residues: CASSLAGTGADEQFF.

The CDR3 is CASSSLSNTEAFF. CDR3 bases: TGTGCCAGCAGTTCCCTTTCGAACACTGAAGCTTTCTTT. This chain joins TRBV6-5 and TRBJ1-1; D not resolved. Looked up from germline, CDR1 is MNHEY and CDR2 is SVGAGI. Between the trimmed V and J ends, which lost 4 bases and 1 base, there was a span of 7 bases. The CDR3 loop spans 13 amino acids.

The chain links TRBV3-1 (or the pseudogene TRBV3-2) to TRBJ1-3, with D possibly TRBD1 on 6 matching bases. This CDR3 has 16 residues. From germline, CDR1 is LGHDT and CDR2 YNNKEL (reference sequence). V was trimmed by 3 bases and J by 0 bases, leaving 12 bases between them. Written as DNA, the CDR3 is TGTGCCAGCAGCCATGCGACAGGTTCCTCTGGAAACACCATATATTTT. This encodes CASSHATGSSGNTIYF.

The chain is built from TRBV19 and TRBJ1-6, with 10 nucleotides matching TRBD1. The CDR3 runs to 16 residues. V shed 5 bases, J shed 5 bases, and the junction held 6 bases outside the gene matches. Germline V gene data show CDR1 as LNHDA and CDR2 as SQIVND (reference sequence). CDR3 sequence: CASSSRTGGNNSPLHF. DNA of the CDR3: TGTGCCAGTAGTTCCCGGACAGGGGGTAATAATTCACCCCTCCACTTT.

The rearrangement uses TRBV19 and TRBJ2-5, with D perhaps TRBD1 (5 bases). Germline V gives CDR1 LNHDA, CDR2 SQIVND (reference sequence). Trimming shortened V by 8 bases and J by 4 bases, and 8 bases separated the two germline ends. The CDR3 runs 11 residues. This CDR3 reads CASGAGETQYF. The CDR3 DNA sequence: TGTGCCAGTGGGGCCGGAGAGACCCAGTACTTC.

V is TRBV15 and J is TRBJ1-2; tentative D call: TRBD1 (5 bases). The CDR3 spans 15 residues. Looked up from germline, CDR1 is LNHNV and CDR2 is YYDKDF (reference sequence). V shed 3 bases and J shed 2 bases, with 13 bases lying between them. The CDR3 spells CATSSERQSNYGYTF. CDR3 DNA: TGTGCCACCAGCAGTGAGAGACAGTCCAACTATGGCTACACCTTC. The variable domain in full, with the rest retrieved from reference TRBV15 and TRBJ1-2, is DAMVIQNPRYQVTQFGKPVTLSCSQTLNHNVMYWYQQKSSQAPKLLFHYYDKDFNNEADTPDNFQSRRPNTSFCFLDIRSPGLGDTAMYLCATSSERQSNYGYTFGSGTRLTVV.

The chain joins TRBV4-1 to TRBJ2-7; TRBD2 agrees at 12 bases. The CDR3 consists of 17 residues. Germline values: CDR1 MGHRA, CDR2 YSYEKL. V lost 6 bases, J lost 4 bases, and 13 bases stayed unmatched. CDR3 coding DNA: TGCGCCAGCAGGCCAACAGAAGACGGACTAGCGGGGTACGAGCAGTACTTC. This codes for CASRPTEDGLAGYEQYF.

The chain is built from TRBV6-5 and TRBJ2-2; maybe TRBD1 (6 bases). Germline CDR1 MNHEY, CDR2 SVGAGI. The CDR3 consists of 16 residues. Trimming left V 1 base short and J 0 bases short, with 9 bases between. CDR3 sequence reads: CASSYYRAANTGELFF. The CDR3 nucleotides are TGTGCCAGCAGTTACTACAGGGCAGCGAACACCGGGGAGCTGTTTTTT.

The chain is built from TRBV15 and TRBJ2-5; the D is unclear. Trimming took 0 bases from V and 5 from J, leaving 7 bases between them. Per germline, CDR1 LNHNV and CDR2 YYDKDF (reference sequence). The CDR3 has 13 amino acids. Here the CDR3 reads CATSRDNSETQYF. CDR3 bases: TGTGCCACCAGCAGAGATAACTCGGAGACCCAGTACTTC.

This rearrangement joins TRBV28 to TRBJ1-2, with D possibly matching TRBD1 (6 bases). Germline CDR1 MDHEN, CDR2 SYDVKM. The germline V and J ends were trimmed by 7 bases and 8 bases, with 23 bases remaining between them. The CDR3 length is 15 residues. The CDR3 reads CASTPRGGLKEGYTF. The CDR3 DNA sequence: TGTGCCAGCACCCCTAGGGGGGGACTCAAAGAGGGCTACACCTTC.

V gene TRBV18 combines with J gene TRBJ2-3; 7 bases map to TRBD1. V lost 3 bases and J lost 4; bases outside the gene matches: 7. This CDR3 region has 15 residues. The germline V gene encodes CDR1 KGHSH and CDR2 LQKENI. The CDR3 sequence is CASSPGRGSADTQYF. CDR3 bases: TGTGCCAGCTCACCGGGCAGGGGGTCGGCAGATACGCAGTATTTT.

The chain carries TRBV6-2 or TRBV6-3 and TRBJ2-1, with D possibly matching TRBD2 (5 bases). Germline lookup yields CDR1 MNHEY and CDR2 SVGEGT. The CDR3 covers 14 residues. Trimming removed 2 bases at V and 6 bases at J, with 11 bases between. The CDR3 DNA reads TGTGCCAGCAGTTACGCCGGGGTAGTCAATGAGCAGTTCTTC. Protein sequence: CASSYAGVVNEQFF.

The CDR3 sequence: CATSATIGTGNTQPQHF. CDR3 in DNA: TGTGCCACCAGCGCTACAATCGGGACAGGGAATACTCAGCCCCAGCATTTT. V usage is TRBV15 and J usage is TRBJ1-5; 9 bases agree with TRBD1. This CDR3 has 17 residues. From germline, CDR1 is LNHNV and CDR2 YYDKDF (reference sequence). The junction had 14 bases not matched to a gene; V was cut back by 5 bases and J by 6 bases.

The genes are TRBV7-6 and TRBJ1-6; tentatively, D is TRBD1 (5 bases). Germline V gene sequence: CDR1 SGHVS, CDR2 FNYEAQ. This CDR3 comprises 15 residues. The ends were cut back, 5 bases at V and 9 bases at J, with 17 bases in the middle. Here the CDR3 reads CASSKIGQGLSPLHF. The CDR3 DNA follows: TGTGCCAGCAGCAAAATAGGGCAGGGTCTTTCACCCCTCCACTTT.

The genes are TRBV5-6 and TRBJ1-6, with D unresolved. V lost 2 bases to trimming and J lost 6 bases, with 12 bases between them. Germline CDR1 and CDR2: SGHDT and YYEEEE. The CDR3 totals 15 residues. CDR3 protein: CASSLPGEANSPLHF. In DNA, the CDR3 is TGTGCCAGCAGCTTACCTGGGGAGGCTAATTCACCCCTCCACTTT.

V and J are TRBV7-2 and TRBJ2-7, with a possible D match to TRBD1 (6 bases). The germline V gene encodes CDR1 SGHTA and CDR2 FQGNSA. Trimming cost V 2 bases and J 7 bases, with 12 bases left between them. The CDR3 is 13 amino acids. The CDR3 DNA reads TGTGCCAGCAGCTTACAGGGGCTCGGAGAGCAGTACTTC. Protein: CASSLQGLGEQYF. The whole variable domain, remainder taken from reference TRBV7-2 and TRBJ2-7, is GAGVSQSPSNKVTEKGKDVELRCDPISGHTALYWYRQSLGQGLEFLIYFQGNSAPDKSGLPSDRFSAERTGGSVSTLTIQRTQQEDSAVYLCASSLQGLGEQYFGPGTRLTVT.

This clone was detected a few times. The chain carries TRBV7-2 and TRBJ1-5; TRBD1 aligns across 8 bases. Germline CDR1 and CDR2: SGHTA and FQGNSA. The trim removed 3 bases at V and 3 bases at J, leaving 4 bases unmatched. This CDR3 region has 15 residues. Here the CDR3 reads CASSLRTGLNQPQHF. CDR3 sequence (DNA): TGTGCCAGCAGCTTGAGGACAGGGCTCAATCAGCCCCAGCATTTT. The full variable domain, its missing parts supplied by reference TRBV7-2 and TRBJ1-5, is GAGVSQSPSNKVTEKGKDVELRCDPISGHTALYWYRQSLGQGLEFLIYFQGNSAPDKSGLPSDRFSAERTGGSVSTLTIQRTQQEDSAVYLCASSLRTGLNQPQHFGDGTRLSIL.

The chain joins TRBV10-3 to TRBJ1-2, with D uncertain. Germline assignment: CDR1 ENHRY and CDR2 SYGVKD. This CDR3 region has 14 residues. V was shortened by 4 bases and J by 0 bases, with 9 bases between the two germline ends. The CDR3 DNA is TGTGCCATCAGTGGCGACGGAGCTAACTATGGCTACACCTTC. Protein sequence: CAISGDGANYGYTF.

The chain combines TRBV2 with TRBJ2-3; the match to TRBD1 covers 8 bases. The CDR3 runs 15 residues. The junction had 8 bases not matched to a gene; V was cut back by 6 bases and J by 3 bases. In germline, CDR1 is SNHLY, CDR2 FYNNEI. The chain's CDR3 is CASRARDRGTDTQYF. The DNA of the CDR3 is TGTGCCAGCAGGGCCAGAGACAGGGGAACAGATACGCAGTATTTT.

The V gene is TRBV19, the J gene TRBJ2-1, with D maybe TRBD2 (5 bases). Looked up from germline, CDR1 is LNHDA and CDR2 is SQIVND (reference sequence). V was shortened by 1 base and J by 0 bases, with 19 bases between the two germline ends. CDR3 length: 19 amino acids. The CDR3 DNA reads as TGTGCCAGTAGTATAGTTCCTAGAGGGCCCGAGAGCTCCTACAATGAGCAGTTCTTC. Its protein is CASSIVPRGPESSYNEQFF.

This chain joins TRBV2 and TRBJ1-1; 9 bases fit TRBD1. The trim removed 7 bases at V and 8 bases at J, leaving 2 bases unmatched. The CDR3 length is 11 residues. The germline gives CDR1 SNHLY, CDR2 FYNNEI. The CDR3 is CASTGTGEAFF. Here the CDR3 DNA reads TGTGCCAGCACTGGGACAGGGGAAGCTTTCTTT.

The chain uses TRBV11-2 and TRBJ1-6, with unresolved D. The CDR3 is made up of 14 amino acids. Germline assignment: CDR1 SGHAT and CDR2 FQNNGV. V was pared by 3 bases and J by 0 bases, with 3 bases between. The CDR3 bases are TGTGCCAGCAGCTTGAGCTCCTATAATTCACCCCTCCACTTT. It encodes CASSLSSYNSPLHF.

CDR3 nucleotides: TGTGCCAGCTCACCCATGACAGATACGCAGTATTTT. It specifies CASSPMTDTQYF. V is TRBV18 and J is TRBJ2-3; D gene unclear. The CDR3 has 12 residues. Germline CDR1 reads KGHSH; CDR2 reads LQKENI. The V gene lost 3 bases and the J gene lost 3 bases, with 4 bases spanning the gap.

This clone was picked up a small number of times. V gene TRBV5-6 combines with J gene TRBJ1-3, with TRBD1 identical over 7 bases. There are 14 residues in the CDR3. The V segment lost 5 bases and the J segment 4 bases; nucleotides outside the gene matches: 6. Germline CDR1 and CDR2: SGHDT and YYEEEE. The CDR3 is CASRQGSVGNTIYF. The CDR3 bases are TGTGCCAGCAGACAGGGGTCAGTCGGAAACACCATATATTTT.

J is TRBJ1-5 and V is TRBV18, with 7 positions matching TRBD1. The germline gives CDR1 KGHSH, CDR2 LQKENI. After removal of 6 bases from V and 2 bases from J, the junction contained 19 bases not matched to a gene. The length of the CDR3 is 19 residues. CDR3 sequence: CASSPSQDRPIGGNQPQHF. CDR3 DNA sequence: TGTGCCAGCTCCCCCAGCCAGGACAGGCCTATTGGGGGCAATCAGCCCCAGCATTTT. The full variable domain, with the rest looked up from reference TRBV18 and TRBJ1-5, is NAGVMQNPRHLVRRRGQEARLRCSPMKGHSHVYWYRQLPEEGLKFMVYLQKENIIDESGMPKERFSAEFPKEGPSILRIQQVVRGDSAAYFCASSPSQDRPIGGNQPQHFGDGTRLSIL.

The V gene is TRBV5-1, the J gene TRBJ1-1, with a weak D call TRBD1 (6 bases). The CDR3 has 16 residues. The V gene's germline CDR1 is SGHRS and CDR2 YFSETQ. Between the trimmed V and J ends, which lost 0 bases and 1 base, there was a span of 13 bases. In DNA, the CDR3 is TGCGCCAGCAGCTTGGACCCAGACAGGCAGAACACTGAAGCTTTCTTT. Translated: CASSLDPDRQNTEAFF.

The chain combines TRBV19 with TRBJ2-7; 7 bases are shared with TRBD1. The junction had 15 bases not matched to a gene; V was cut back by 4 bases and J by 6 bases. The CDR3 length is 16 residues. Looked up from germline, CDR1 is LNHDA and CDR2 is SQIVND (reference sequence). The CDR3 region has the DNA TGTGCCAGTAGTACACCCCGACAGGGAGTGCGACGCGAGCAGTACTTC. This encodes CASSTPRQGVRREQYF.